This is a list of T cell receptor beta chains from one sample in a study of cytomegalovirus exposure and HLA in healthy donors. The table came from immunoSEQ multiplex PCR; TCRdb's copy has only in-frame clones and leaves some out. Of about 140,000 clones listed, 80% are singletons. The sequenced sample consisted of PBMCs. Receptors originate from a woman aged 25 to 39 in good health and CMV-seronegative. Each CDR3 is given with its conserved first and last residue. D genes are given only for firm matches. Some rows mark clone size as missing; the rest say once, few, many or name a class of expanded clone.

>TRBJ2-1|TRBD1|-|TRBV7-2
TGTGCCAGCAGCTTAAGGCAGGGGGCCGTTATTGAGCAGTTCTTC
CASSLRQGAVIEQFF
>TRBJ2-1|TRBD2|-|TRBV19
TGTGCCAGTAGTATGACTAGCGGGAGGGTTGCGCAGTTCTTC
CASSMTSGRVAQFF
>TRBJ1-3|-|few|TRBV6-5
TGTGCCAGCAGAGCATCTAGCTCTGGAAACACCATATATTTT
CASRASSSGNTIYF
>TRBJ2-7|-|-|TRBV19
TGTGCCAGTAGTGTTACAGGAGCCTACGAGCAGTACTTC
CASSVTGAYEQYF
>TRBJ2-7|TRBD1|-|TRBV5-1
TGCGCCAGCAGCTTGTGGACAGGGGGCTACGAGCAGTACTTC
CASSLWTGGYEQYF
>TRBJ1-1|TRBD1|-|TRBV9
TGTGCCAGCAGCGTAGATGGACAGGGGTGGACTGAAGCTTTCTTT
CASSVDGQGWTEAFF
>TRBJ1-1|-|-|TRBV4-1
TGCGCCAGCAGCCATTTCGCCGGGAAGGAGATGAACACTGAAGCTTTCTTT
CASSHFAGKEMNTEAFF
>TRBJ2-5|-|-|TRBV11-2
TGTGCCAGCAGCTTAGAGTACAGGCCCCCAGAGACCCAGTACTTC
CASSLEYRPPETQYF
>TRBJ1-2|-|-|TRBV6-6
TGTGCCAGCAGTTACTCTAATTGGCCGGGGGACTATGGCTACACCTTC
CASSYSNWPGDYGYTF
>TRBJ2-7|-|-|TRBV7-2
TGTGCCAGCAGCTTAGCCGCACAGAACTCCTACGAGCAGTACTTC
CASSLAAQNSYEQYF
>TRBJ2-1|-|-|TRBV5-1
TGCGCCAGCAGCTTGCGCCCGGGGGACCCCTACAATGAGCAGTTCTTC
CASSLRPGDPYNEQFF
>TRBJ1-2|-|-|TRBV5-4
TGTGCCAGCAGTCGTAGACAGGAAAATAACTATGGCTACACCTTC
CASSRRQENNYGYTF
>TRBJ1-4|-|-|TRBV10-1
TGCGCCAGCAGTCCGGGGATCGGAGAAAAACTGTTTTTT
CASSPGIGEKLFF
>TRBJ1-1|-|few|TRBV2
TGTGCCAGCAGCCTACGGGGGGGACTCACTGAAGCTTTCTTT
CASSLRGGLTEAFF
>TRBJ1-1|TRBD1|-|TRBV14
TGTACCAGCAGCTGGGGGACAGGGCGCGCTGAAGCTTTCTTT
CTSSWGTGRAEAFF
>TRBJ1-5|-|-|TRBV6-6
TGTGCCAGCAGCCCCGGAGGAAGCAATCAGCCCCAGCATTTT
CASSPGGSNQPQHF